One and the same sample provided the 17 T cell receptor beta chains below, sequenced in a study of blood T cell repertoires in COVID-19. The table came from immunoSEQ multiplex PCR; TCRdb's copy has only in-frame clones and leaves some out. The profile shows about 240,000 clones, 87% of them singletons. The sample was PBMCs or T cells enriched from blood (not recorded which). The receptors derive from a woman in her twenties or thirties with acute COVID-19.

The V call is TRBV10-3, the J call TRBJ2-1; 7 nucleotides align to TRBD2. Germline CDR1 and CDR2: ENHRY and SYGVKD. The CDR3 runs to 14 residues. J gave up 5 bases and V 6 bases, and 7 bases lay outside the gene matches. The CDR3: CAISQTRGDNEQFF. The CDR3 nucleotides are TGTGCCATCAGCCAAACCCGGGGGGACAATGAGCAGTTCTTC.

The V and J genes are TRBV18 and TRBJ2-7; the D gene is possibly TRBD2 (6 bases). Between the trimmed V and J ends, which lost 1 base and 3 bases, there was a span of 13 bases. The CDR3 spans 15 residues. In germline, CDR1 is KGHSH, CDR2 LQKENI. The CDR3 coding sequence is TGTGCCAGCTCACCACAGGAGGGTTCAAGCTACGAGCAGTACTTC. Its translation: CASSPQEGSSYEQYF.

The J gene is TRBJ1-1, the V gene TRBV7-9, with a tentative D call TRBD1 (6 bases). Per germline, CDR1 SEHNR and CDR2 FQNEAQ (reference sequence). The CDR3 is 17 amino acids. The V gene lost 6 bases and the J gene lost 0 bases, with 20 bases spanning the gap. The CDR3 here is CASSSTRSGTMNTEAFF. CDR3 bases: TGTGCCAGCAGTTCCACGCGCTCCGGGACAATGAACACTGAAGCTTTCTTT.

The gene calls are TRBV19 and TRBJ1-1, with 7 bases matching TRBD1. Germline V gives CDR1 LNHDA, CDR2 SQIVND (reference sequence). The CDR3 is 16 residues long. With 1 base clipped from V and 5 bases from J, the junction kept 10 bases outside the gene matches. Here the CDR3 reads CASSIGEGALGTEAFF. The CDR3 DNA reads as TGTGCCAGTAGTATAGGAGAGGGGGCTTTGGGGACTGAAGCTTTCTTT.

The rearrangement uses TRBV30 and TRBJ2-1, with no clear D. The CDR3 has 11 residues. Germline V gene sequence: CDR1 GTSNPN, CDR2 SVGIG (reference sequence). V was trimmed by 1 base and J by 9 bases, leaving 7 bases between them. CDR3 in DNA: TGTGCCTGGAGTGGAGTCGGTGAGCAGTTCTTC. Translated, it gives CAWSGVGEQFF.

Many counts were recorded for this clone. The chain has TRBV7-9 and TRBJ2-5; possible D gene TRBD1, 6 bases. The CDR3 covers 14 residues. CDR1 SEHNR and CDR2 FQNEAQ come from the germline V gene (reference sequence). Trimming pared 4 bases from V and 4 bases from J, leaving 13 bases between. The CDR3: CASSSRTAGETQYF. The CDR3 DNA reads TGTGCCAGCAGCTCACGGACAGCCGGAGAGACCCAGTACTTC.

The chain carries TRBV14 and TRBJ1-1, with D possibly matching TRBD1 (6 bases). Germline CDR1 reads SGHDN; CDR2 reads FVKESK. This CDR3 is built from 16 residues. V shed 2 bases and J shed 0 bases, with 13 bases lying between them. The DNA of the CDR3 is TGTGCCAGCAGCCAAATGACAGGCCAATTGAACACTGAAGCTTTCTTT. Protein: CASSQMTGQLNTEAFF.

The rearrangement joins TRBV6-5 to TRBJ2-7, with D maybe TRBD1 (6 bases). The germline V and J ends were trimmed by 2 bases and 3 bases, with 11 bases remaining between them. The CDR3 consists of 14 residues. In germline, CDR1 is MNHEY, CDR2 SVGAGI. The CDR3 DNA reads TGTGCCAGCAGTTACAACCGGGACAACTACGAGCAGTACTTC. Protein product: CASSYNRDNYEQYF.

This clone was seen a handful of times. The chain recombines TRBV7-9 with TRBJ1-1; tentatively, D is TRBD1 (6 bases). The V end was cut by 3 bases, the J end by 1 base, with 9 bases between. The CDR3 extends over 14 amino acids. Germline V CDR1 and CDR2: SEHNR, FQNEAQ (reference sequence). CDR3 bases: TGTGCCAGCAGCTTTAAGGACAGGAACACTGAAGCTTTCTTT. Protein: CASSFKDRNTEAFF.

This clone was observed a handful of times. This chain joins TRBV3-1 (or the pseudogene TRBV3-2) and TRBJ1-5, with TRBD1 matching 7 bases. J lost 5 bases, V lost 4 bases, and 8 bases had no gene match. Germline V CDR1 and CDR2: LGHDT, YNNKEL (reference sequence). This CDR3 has 15 amino acids. The CDR3 DNA reads as TGTGCCAGCAGCCGAGGGGCAGGGGGTGATCAGCCCCAGCATTTT. It translates to CASSRGAGGDQPQHF.

V usage is TRBV6-6 and J usage is TRBJ2-1; D is possibly TRBD1 (5 bases). Germline lookup yields CDR1 MNHNY and CDR2 SVGAGI (reference sequence). This CDR3 is built from 14 residues. Between the trimmed V and J ends, which lost 7 bases and 2 bases, there was a span of 12 bases. The CDR3 region is CASNAGLAYNEQFF. CDR3 bases: TGTGCCAGCAACGCAGGGCTGGCCTACAATGAGCAGTTCTTC.

The chain employs TRBV10-1 and TRBJ1-2; 9 bases map to TRBD1. Germline CDR1 reads WNHNN; CDR2 reads SYGVQD (reference sequence). The CDR3 sequence is 14 residues long. With 5 bases clipped from V and 10 bases from J, the junction kept 11 bases outside the gene matches. CDR3 DNA sequence: TGCGCCAGCAGTCCGGACAGGGGAATTACCCCCTACACCTTC. This sequence encodes CASSPDRGITPYTF.

The chain is built from TRBV7-2 and TRBJ2-5; 9 bases are a match to TRBD1. Losses at the gene ends were 5 bases for V and 2 bases for J; bases not matched to a gene: 15. The V gene's germline CDR1 is SGHTA and CDR2 FQGNSA. The CDR3 is made up of 18 amino acids. The CDR3 DNA sequence: TGTGCCAGCAGCCTCCGGGACAGGGTGATGGCACGGCAAGAGACCCAGTACTTC. It encodes CASSLRDRVMARQETQYF.

The CDR3 is CASSWTGGYSGANVLTF. In DNA form, the CDR3 reads TGTGCCAGCTCATGGACAGGGGGCTACTCTGGGGCCAACGTCCTGACTTTC. The rearrangement uses TRBV18 and TRBJ2-6; 11 nucleotides align to TRBD1. The CDR3 has 17 residues. V was clipped by 5 bases and J by 0 bases; unmatched bases: 3. Germline V gene data show CDR1 as KGHSH and CDR2 as LQKENI.

The chain employs TRBV29-1 and TRBJ2-2; D is uncertain. This CDR3 contains 12 residues. The germline V gene has CDR1 SQVTM and CDR2 ANQGSEA. The V end was cut by 4 bases, the J end by 8 bases, with 11 bases between. This CDR3 is CSVVTLAGELFF. In DNA form, the CDR3 reads TGCAGCGTTGTGACTCTCGCAGGGGAGCTGTTTTTT.

J is TRBJ1-1 and V is TRBV13, with D possibly matching TRBD1 (6 bases). This CDR3 region has 14 residues. V lost 7 bases and J 5 bases, leaving 17 bases between the germline ends. Germline CDR1 is PRHDT and CDR2 is FYEKMQ (reference sequence). CDR3 nucleotides: TGTGCCAGCACTTCCGAGGGGGGGCGAACTGAAGCTTTCTTT. Amino acids: CASTSEGGRTEAFF.

The chain employs TRBV6-5 and TRBJ2-7; 9 nucleotides match TRBD1. This CDR3 region has 15 residues. Trimming removed 4 bases from V and 1 base from J; junction bases left unmatched: 5. CDR1 and CDR2 from the germline V gene are MNHEY and SVGAGI. Here the CDR3 DNA reads TGTGCCAGCAGTTCTTCCGGGACAGGGTCCTACGAGCAGTACTTC. Its translation: CASSSSGTGSYEQYF.